The 7 T cell receptor beta chains given below trace back to one sample, sequenced in a study of control samples from healthy donors and cancer patients. Assay: immunoSEQ multiplex PCR; the TCRdb copy retains only in-frame clones and omits some. The sample consists of around 120,000 clones, approximately 90% of them appearing once. Material: PBMCs. These receptors were collected from a woman aged 45-65 years with colorectal cancer.

The chain couples TRBV20-1 to TRBJ1-1; D is undetermined. Germline values: CDR1 DFQATT, CDR2 SNEGSKA (reference sequence). CDR3 size: 11 residues. Between the trimmed V and J ends, which lost 2 bases and 4 bases, there was a span of 5 bases. Here the CDR3 reads CSARPVTEAFF. CDR3 bases: TGCAGTGCTAGACCGGTCACTGAAGCTTTCTTT.

V usage is TRBV28 and J usage is TRBJ2-2; TRBD2 matches 11 bases. The germline V gene encodes CDR1 MDHEN and CDR2 SYDVKM. V lost 2 bases to trimming and J lost 4 bases; unmatched junction nucleotides: 6. The CDR3 consists of 17 residues. The CDR3, as DNA: TGTGCCAGCAGTTTAGGTTCGGGGACTAGCGGCACCGGGGAGCTGTTTTTT. This encodes CASSLGSGTSGTGELFF. The variable domain in full, completed from reference TRBV28 and TRBJ2-2, reads DVKVTQSSRYLVKRTGEKVFLECVQDMDHENMFWYRQDPGLGLRLIYFSYDVKMKEKGDIPEGYSVSREKKERFSLILESASTNQTSMYLCASSLGSGTSGTGELFFGEGSRLTVL.

In its sample, this clone was seen a few times. The chain joins TRBV5-1 to TRBJ2-7; maybe TRBD1 (6 bases). The germline V gene encodes CDR1 SGHRS and CDR2 YFSETQ. The V end was cut by 3 bases, the J end by 2 bases, with 12 bases between. The CDR3 is made up of 14 amino acids. CDR3 sequence reads: CASSYLQGPYEQYF. The CDR3 DNA follows: TGCGCCAGCAGCTACCTACAGGGACCCTACGAGCAGTACTTC.

The chain is built from TRBV19 and TRBJ1-5; maybe TRBD1 (6 bases). The CDR3 extends over 14 amino acids. V was shortened by 8 bases and J by 9 bases, with 20 bases between the two germline ends. Germline V gene sequence: CDR1 LNHDA, CDR2 SQIVND (reference sequence). The CDR3 coding sequence is TGTGCCAGTGATCTTACAGGGAGGATCGTGCCCCAGCATTTT. Amino acid sequence: CASDLTGRIVPQHF.

The genes are TRBV6-5 and TRBJ2-3; weak D call: TRBD2 (6 bases). There are 15 residues in the CDR3. The germline V gene encodes CDR1 MNHEY and CDR2 SVGAGI. V lost 7 bases to trimming and J lost 1 base, with 15 bases between them. The DNA of the CDR3 is TGTGCCAGCACTGCAGGAGGGGCCCGCACAGATACGCAGTATTTT. This sequence encodes CASTAGGARTDTQYF.

The rearrangement joins TRBV6-5 to TRBJ1-6; TRBD1 is a possible D gene (5 bases). CDR3 length equals 16 residues. Germline V gene data show CDR1 as MNHEY and CDR2 as SVGAGI. The germline V and J ends were trimmed by 4 bases and 0 bases, with 10 bases remaining between them. The CDR3 sequence: CASSSLGVSYNSPLHF. DNA for the CDR3: TGTGCCAGCAGTTCGTTGGGGGTCTCCTATAATTCACCCCTCCACTTT.

For the CDR3, the DNA is TGTGCCAGCAGTTACCAGACAGAGTACACAGATACGCAGTATTTT. Amino acids: CASSYQTEYTDTQYF. The chain joins TRBV6-5 to TRBJ2-3; maybe TRBD1 (5 bases). Trimming removed 2 bases at V and 2 bases at J, with 11 bases between. The germline CDR1 and CDR2 sequences are MNHEY and SVGAGI. The length of the CDR3 is 15 residues.